Listed below are T cell receptor beta chains from one sample, sequenced in a study of T cells in Graves' hyperthyroidism and ophthalmopathy. TCRdb analysed the multiplex PCR reads with MiXCR anew, one entry per CDR3 protein. This sample carries hundreds of thousands of distinct CDR3 sequences, 14% of them seen once, and the ten largest clones take 10%. The specimen sequenced was blood. The receptors derive from a woman aged 18-29 years with Graves' hyperthyroidism. The CDR3 runs from the conserved cysteine through the conserved F or W. The D gene is left open where the match is weak. Rows may omit the clone size; those that give it use once, few, many or a size class.

v_call	j_call	d_call	clone_size	cdr3_length	cdr3_aa	cdr3_nt
TRBV7-9	TRBJ2-7	NA	few	14	CASSLARGRYEQYF	TGTGCCAGCAGCTTAGCGCGAGGGAGGTACGAGCAGTACTTC
TRBV20-1	TRBJ2-3	NA	many	14	CSAHYRDFTDTQYF	TGCAGTGCCCATTACAGGGACTTCACAGATACGCAGTATTTT
TRBV9	TRBJ2-1	TRBD2	few	18	CASSVVPGTSGSYNEQFF	TGTGCCAGCAGCGTAGTTCCCGGTACTAGCGGATCCTACAATGAGCAGTTCTTC
TRBV9	TRBJ2-1	NA	NA	16	CASSVVPEGTYNEQFF	TGTGCCAGCAGCGTAGTACCGGAGGGGACCTACAATGAGCAGTTCTTC
TRBV29-1	TRBJ2-5	NA	NA	16	CSAVPGRVVYLETQYF	TGCAGCGCTGTGCCGGGCAGGGTGGTTTACTTGGAGACCCAGTACTTC
TRBV7-9	TRBJ2-7	TRBD2	few	15	CASSQLAESSYEQYF	TGTGCCAGCAGCCAACTAGCGGAGAGCTCCTACGAGCAGTACTTC
TRBV27	TRBJ2-5	NA	NA	11	CASRYLETQYF	TGTGCCAGCAGATATCTGGAGACCCAGTACTTC
TRBV20-1	TRBJ1-5	NA	few	13	CSAQQLSNQPQHF	TGCAGTGCCCAACAGCTTAGCAATCAGCCCCAGCATTTT
TRBV6-2/TRBV6-3	TRBJ2-7	NA	many	13	CASSWDEYYEQYF	TGTGCCAGCAGTTGGGACGAGTACTACGAGCAGTACTTC
TRBV27	TRBJ2-7	TRBD2	once	16	CASSSLQLAGAGEQYF	TGTGCCAGCAGTTCCCTCCAACTAGCGGGAGCTGGCGAGCAGTACTTC
TRBV11-2	TRBJ2-7	TRBD2	many	15	CASSSLAGRNYEQYF	TGTGCCAGCAGCTCTCTAGCGGGACGGAACTACGAGCAGTACTTC
TRBV6-1	TRBJ2-5	TRBD1	NA	14	CASRFGPGQGPSKF	TGTGCCAGCAGATTTGGACCGGGACAGGGACCCAGCAAGTTC
TRBV6-1	TRBJ2-2	NA	NA	13	CASSAVYTGELFF	TGTGCCAGCTCAGCGGTTTACACCGGGGAGCTGTTTTTT
TRBV29-1	TRBJ2-1	NA	few	15	CSSQGGKSSYNEQFF	TGCAGCTCCCAAGGTGGCAAGAGCTCCTACAATGAGCAGTTCTTC
TRBV9	TRBJ2-1	TRBD2	NA	19	CASSPGLAGGPWVYNEQFF	TGTGCCAGCAGCCCCGGGCTAGCGGGAGGGCCGTGGGTTTACAATGAGCAGTTCTTC
TRBV19	TRBJ1-5	NA	NA	16	CASSFFQGWGNQPQHF	TGTGCCAGTAGTTTCTTTCAGGGATGGGGCAATCAGCCCCAGCATTTT
TRBV7-9	TRBJ2-6	TRBD1	many	19	CASSLAGTVRSSGANVLTF	TGTGCCAGCAGCTTAGCCGGGACAGTTAGGTCCTCTGGGGCCAACGTCCTGACTTTC
TRBV2	TRBJ2-2	TRBD2	NA	15	CASIFGTSGTGELFF	TGTGCCAGCATCTTCGGGACTAGCGGCACCGGGGAGCTGTTTTTT
TRBV2	TRBJ1-5	NA	few	13	CAGGGRGNQPQHF	TGTGCCGGAGGCGGGAGAGGCAATCAGCCCCAGCATTTT
TRBV6-6	TRBJ2-5	NA	NA	14	CASSFLGSQETQYF	TGTGCCAGCAGTTTCCTCGGGAGCCAAGAGACCCAGTACTTC
TRBV4-3	TRBJ2-1	TRBD2	many	16	CASSQALAGPYNEQFF	TGCGCCAGCAGCCAAGCCTTAGCGGGACCTTACAATGAGCAGTTCTTC
TRBV6-1	TRBJ2-3	NA	NA	15	CASSPYSGGTDTQYF	TGTGCCAGCAGCCCTTACAGTGGGGGCACAGATACGCAGTATTTT
TRBV6-6	TRBJ1-1	NA	few	14	CASSYSRPNGWAFF	TGTGCCAGCAGTTACTCGCGGCCCAACGGGTGGGCTTTCTTT
TRBV9	TRBJ2-1	NA	many	15	CASSVGGVFYNEQFF	TGTGCCAGCAGCGTAGGAGGGGTGTTCTACAATGAGCAGTTCTTC